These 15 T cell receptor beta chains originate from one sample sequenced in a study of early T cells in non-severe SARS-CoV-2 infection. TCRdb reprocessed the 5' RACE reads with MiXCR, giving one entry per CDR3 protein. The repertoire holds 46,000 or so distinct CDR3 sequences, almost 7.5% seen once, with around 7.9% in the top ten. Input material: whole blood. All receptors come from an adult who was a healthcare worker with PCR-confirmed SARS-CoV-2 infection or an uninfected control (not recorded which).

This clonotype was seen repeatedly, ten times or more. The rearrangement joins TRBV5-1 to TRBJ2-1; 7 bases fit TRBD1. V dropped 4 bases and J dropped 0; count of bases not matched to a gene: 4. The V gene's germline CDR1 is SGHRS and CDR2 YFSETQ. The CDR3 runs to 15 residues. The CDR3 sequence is CASSQTGSSYNEQFF. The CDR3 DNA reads TGCGCCAGCAGCCAGACAGGGAGCTCCTACAATGAGCAGTTCTTC.

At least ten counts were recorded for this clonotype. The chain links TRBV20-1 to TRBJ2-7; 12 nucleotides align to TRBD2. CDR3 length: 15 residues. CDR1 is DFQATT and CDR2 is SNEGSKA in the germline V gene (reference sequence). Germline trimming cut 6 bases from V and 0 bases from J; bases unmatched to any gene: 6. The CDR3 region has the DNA TGCAGTGCGCCTGGACTAGCGGGACTCTCCTACGAGCAGTACTTC. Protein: CSAPGLAGLSYEQYF.

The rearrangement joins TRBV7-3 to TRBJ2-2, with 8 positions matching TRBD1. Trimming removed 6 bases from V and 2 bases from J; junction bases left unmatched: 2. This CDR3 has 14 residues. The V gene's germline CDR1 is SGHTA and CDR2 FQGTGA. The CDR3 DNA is TGTGCCAGCAGAGGACAGGGAAACACCGGGGAGCTGTTTTTT. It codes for CASRGQGNTGELFF.

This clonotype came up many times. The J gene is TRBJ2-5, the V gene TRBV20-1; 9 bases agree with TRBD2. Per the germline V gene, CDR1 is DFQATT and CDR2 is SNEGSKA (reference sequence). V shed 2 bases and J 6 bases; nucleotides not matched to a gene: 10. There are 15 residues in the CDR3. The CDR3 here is CSARIAGGLRKTQYF. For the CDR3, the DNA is TGCAGTGCTAGAATTGCGGGGGGGTTAAGAAAGACCCAGTACTTC.

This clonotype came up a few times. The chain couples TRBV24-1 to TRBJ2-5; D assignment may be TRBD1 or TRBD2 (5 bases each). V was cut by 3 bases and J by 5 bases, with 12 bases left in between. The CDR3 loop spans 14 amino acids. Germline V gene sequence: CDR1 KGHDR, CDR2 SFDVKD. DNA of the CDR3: TGTGCCACCAGTGATCCGGGACCTATTGAGACCCAGTACTTC. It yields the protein CATSDPGPIETQYF.

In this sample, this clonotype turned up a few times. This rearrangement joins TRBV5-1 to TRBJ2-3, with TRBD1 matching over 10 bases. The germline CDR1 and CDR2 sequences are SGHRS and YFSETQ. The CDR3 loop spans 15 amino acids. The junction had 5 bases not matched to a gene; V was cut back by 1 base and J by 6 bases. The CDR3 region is CASSLMRTGGDTQYF. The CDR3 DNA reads TGCGCCAGCAGCTTGATGCGGACAGGGGGGGATACGCAGTATTTT.

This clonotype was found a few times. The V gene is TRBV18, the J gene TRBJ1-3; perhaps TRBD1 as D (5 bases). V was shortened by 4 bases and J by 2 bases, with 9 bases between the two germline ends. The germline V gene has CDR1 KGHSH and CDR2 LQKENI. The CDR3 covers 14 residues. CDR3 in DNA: TGTGCCAGCTCACGCCAGGGTCCTGGAAACACCATATATTTT. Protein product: CASSRQGPGNTIYF.

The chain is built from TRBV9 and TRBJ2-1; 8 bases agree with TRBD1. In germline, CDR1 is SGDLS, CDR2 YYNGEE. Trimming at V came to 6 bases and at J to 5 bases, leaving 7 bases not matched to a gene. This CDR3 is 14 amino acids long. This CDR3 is CASTQTGANNEQFF. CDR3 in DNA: TGTGCCAGCACCCAGACAGGGGCAAACAATGAGCAGTTCTTC.

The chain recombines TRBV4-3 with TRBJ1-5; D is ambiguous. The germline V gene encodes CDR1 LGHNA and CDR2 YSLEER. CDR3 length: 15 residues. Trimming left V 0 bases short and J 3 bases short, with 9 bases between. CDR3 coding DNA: TGCGCCAGCAGCCAAGAAGTCACCAACAATCAGCCCCAGCATTTT. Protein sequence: CASSQEVTNNQPQHF.

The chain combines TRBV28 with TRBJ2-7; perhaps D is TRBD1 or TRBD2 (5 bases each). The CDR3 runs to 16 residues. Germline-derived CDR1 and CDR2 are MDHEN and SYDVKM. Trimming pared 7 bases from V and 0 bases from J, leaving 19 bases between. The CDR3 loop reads CASTRKGRQSSYEQYF. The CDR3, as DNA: TGTGCCAGCACCCGAAAGGGGAGACAGAGCTCCTACGAGCAGTACTTC.

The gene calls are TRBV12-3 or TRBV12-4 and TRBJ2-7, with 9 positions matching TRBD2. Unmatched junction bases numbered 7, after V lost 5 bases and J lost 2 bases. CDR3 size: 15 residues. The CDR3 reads CASSPHRLAAYEQYF. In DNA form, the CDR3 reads TGTGCCAGCAGTCCTCACCGACTAGCGGCCTACGAGCAGTACTTC.

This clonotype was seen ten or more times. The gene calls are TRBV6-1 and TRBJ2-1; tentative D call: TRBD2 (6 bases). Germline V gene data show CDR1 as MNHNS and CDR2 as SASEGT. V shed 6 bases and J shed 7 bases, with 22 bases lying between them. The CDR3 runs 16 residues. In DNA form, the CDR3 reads TGTGCCAGCAGACCCTCCCCCACGGGGGTGGGAAATGAGCAGTTCTTC. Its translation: CASRPSPTGVGNEQFF.

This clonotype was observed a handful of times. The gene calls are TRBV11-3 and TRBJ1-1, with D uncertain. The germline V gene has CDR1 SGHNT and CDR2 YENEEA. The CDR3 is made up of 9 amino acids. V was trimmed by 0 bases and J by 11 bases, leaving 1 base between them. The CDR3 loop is CASSLDAFF. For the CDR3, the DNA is TGTGCCAGCAGCTTAGATGCTTTCTTT.

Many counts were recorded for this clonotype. CDR3 region: CASSYSWSGTDYGYTF. The CDR3 region has the DNA TGTGCCAGCAGTTACTCGTGGTCTGGAACTGACTATGGCTACACCTTC. V and J are TRBV6-5 and TRBJ1-2; D ambiguous. The CDR3 runs 16 residues. With 0 bases removed from V and 3 bases from J, the gap between germline ends came to 14 bases. Germline V gene lookup returns CDR1 MNHEY and CDR2 SVGAGI.

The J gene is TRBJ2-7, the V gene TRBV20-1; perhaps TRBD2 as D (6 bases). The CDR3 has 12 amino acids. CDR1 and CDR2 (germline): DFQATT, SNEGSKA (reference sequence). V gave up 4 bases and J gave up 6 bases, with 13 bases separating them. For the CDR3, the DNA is TGCAGTGCTAAAAGAAAGGGAGGCGAGCAGTACTTC. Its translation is CSAKRKGGEQYF.